The TCR beta chain described here comes from a study of tumor-infiltrating lymphocytes in primary liver carcinoma. A constant-region primer served to make TCR beta cDNA from roughly 500 ng total RNA. Nested multiplex PCR, run for three rounds with slightly modified ARM-PCR, yielded TCR beta libraries. Rounds one and two of PCR, each of roughly 10 cycles, were primed with TRBV1-TRBV30 forward primers and a C-beta reverse primer. From the multiplex PCR reads, TCRdb called clonotypes with MiXCR, one entry per CDR3 protein. The repertoire holds some 180,000 distinct CDR3 sequences, with less than 65% as singletons. The V gene end was trimmed by 4 bases and the J gene end by 5 bases; junction bases not matched to a gene: 4. The CDR3 sequence is 14 residues long. Unsorted whole blood served as the source of blood RNA, and germline DNA was extracted as well. Chronic HBV infection was present in the patients, who were treatment-naive.

The V and J genes are TRBV12-3 or TRBV12-4 and TRBJ1-5; TRBD1 agrees at 8 bases. Input material: peripheral blood. This clonotype was obtained from a man aged 40-55 years with primary liver carcinoma and hepatitis B virus infection. The CDR3 region has the DNA TGTGCCAGCAGTTCCGACAGGGGTGATCAGCCCCAGCATTTT. Amino acid sequence: CASSSDRGDQPQHF.